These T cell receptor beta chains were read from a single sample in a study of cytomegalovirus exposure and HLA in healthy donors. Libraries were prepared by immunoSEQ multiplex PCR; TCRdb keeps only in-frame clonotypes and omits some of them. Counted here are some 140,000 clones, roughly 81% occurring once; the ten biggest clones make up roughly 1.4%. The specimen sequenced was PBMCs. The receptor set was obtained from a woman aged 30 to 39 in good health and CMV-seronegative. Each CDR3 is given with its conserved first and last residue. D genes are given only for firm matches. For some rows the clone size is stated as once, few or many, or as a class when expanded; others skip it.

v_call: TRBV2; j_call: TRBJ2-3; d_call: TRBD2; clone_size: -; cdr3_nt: TGTGCCAGCAGTGAACGACGGGGGGGTGTGGGTACGCAGTATTTT; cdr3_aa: CASSERRGGVGTQYF
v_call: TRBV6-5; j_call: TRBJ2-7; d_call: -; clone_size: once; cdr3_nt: TGTGCCAGCAGATTAAATACAGGGACCGAGCAGTACTTC; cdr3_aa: CASRLNTGTEQYF
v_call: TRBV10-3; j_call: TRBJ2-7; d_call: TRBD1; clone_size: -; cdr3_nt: TGTGCCATCAGTCCGGGACAGGGGACCTCCTACGAGCAGTACTTC; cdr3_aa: CAISPGQGTSYEQYF
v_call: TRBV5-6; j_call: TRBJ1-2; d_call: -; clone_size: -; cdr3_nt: TGTGCCAGCAGCTTATTGGCTCCTCTTGGCTATGGCTACACCTTC; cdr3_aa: CASSLLAPLGYGYTF
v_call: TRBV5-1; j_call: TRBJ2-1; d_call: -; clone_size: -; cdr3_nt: TGCGCCAGCAGCTCGGACAGCTCCTACAATGAGCAGTTCTTC; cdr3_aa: CASSSDSSYNEQFF
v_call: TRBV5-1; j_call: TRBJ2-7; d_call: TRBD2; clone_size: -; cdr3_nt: TGCGCCAGCAGCTCCGGGGCGTTAGCGGGGATCGCCTACGAGCAGTACTTC; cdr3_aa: CASSSGALAGIAYEQYF
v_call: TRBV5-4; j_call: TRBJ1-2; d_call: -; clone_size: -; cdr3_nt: TGTGCCAGCAGCTCCGACTTCGGTGGCTACACCTTC; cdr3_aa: CASSSDFGGYTF
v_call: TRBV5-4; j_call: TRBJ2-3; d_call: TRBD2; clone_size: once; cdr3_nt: TGTGCCAGCAGCTTGTTGGTGGGGGAGGGTACAGATACGCAGTATTTT; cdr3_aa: CASSLLVGEGTDTQYF
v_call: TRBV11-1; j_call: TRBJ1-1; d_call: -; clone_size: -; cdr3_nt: TGTGCCAGCAGCCCTTTATGGTTCGGCGGCACTGAAGCTTTCTTT; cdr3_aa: CASSPLWFGGTEAFF
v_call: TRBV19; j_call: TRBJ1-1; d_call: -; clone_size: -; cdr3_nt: TGTGCCAGTAGTATGAGGGGGACGAAGGATACTGAAGCTTTCTTT; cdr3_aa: CASSMRGTKDTEAFF
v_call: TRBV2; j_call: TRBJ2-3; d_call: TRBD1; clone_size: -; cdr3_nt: TGTGCCAGCAGTGACGCCTTCAGCAGCAGGGGGACAGATACGCAGTATTTT; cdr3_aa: CASSDAFSSRGTDTQYF
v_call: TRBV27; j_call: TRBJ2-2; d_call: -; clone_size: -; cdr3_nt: TGTGCCAGCAGTTTAGCGGGGGCTACCACCGGGGAGCTGTTTTTT; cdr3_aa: CASSLAGATTGELFF
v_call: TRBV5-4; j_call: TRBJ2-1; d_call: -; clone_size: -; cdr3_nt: TGTGCCAGCAGCTTCCGGGGGGCCCCCGGCAATGAGCAGTTCTTC; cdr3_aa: CASSFRGAPGNEQFF
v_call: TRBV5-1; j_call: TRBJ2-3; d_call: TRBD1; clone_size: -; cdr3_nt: TGCGCCAGCAGCTTGGAGGCCAGGGGGTCGGATACGCAGTATTTT; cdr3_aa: CASSLEARGSDTQYF
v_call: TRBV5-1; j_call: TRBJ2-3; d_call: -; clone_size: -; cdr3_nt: TGCGCCAGCAGCTTACAGGGCTTAAGCACAGATACGCAGTATTTT; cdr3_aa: CASSLQGLSTDTQYF
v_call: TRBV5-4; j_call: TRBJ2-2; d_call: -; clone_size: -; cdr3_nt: TGTGCCAGCAGTCTGCAATCCGGTCCCGGGGAGCTGTTTTTT; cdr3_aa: CASSLQSGPGELFF
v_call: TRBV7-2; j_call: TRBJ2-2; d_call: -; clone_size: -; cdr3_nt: TGTGCCAGCAGGTCCTTCCCGGGCGGGGAGCTGTTTTTT; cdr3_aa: CASRSFPGGELFF
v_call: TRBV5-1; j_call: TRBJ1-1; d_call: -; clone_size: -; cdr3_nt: TGCGCCAGCAGCTTCCAACAGGGTTCGGCGAACACTGAAGCTTTCTTT; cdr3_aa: CASSFQQGSANTEAFF
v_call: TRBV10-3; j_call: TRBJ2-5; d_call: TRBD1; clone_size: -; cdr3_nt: TGTGCCACCGAGAACTCCAGGGGGCAGGAGACCCAGTACTTC; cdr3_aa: CATENSRGQETQYF
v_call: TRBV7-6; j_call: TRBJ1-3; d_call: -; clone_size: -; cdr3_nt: TGTGCCAGCAGCCCCCGTCCTACCTCTGGAAACACCATATATTTT; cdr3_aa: CASSPRPTSGNTIYF
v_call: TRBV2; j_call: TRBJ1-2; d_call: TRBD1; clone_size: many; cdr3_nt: TGTGCCAGCAATTCCAGGGGGGATGGCTACACCTTC; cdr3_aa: CASNSRGDGYTF
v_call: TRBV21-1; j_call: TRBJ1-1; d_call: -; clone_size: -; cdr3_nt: TGTGCCAGCACACCGGAAGGGGTGGATGAAGCTTTCTTT; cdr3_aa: CASTPEGVDEAFF
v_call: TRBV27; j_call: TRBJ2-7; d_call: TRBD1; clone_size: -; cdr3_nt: TGTGCCAGCAGTTTAGATGGGACAGACCGCTACGAGCAGTACTTC; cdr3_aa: CASSLDGTDRYEQYF
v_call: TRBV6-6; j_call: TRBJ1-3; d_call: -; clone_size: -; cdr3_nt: TGTGCCAGCAGTCTTAACGGGGGGGCCTCTGGAAACACCATATATTTT; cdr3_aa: CASSLNGGASGNTIYF
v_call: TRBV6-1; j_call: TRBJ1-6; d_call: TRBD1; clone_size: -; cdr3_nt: TGTGCCAGCAGTCATCCTCAGGGGGTTCTCTCACCCCTCCACTTT; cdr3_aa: CASSHPQGVLSPLHF
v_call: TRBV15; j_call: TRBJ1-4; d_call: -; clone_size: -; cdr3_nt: TGTGCCACCAGCAGAGACCCGGGCAGGGGTAATGAAAAACTGTTTTTT; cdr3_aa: CATSRDPGRGNEKLFF
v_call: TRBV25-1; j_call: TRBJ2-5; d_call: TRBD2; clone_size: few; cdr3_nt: TGTGCCAGCAGTGAATCGGGACTAAACCGCCAAGAGACCCAGTACTTC; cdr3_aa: CASSESGLNRQETQYF
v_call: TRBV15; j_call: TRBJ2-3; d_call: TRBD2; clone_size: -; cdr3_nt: TGTGCCACCAGCAGAGGGGAAACTAGCGGTGAAGATACGCAGTATTTT; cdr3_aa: CATSRGETSGEDTQYF
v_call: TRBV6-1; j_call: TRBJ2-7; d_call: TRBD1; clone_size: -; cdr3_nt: TGTGCCAGCAGTTTGGGACAGGGTTTTTACGAGCAGTACTTC; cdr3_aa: CASSLGQGFYEQYF
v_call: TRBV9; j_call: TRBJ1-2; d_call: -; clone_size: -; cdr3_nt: TGTGCCAGCAGCCCCCGCCAGGAGGTGGGAGGGTATGGCTACACCTTC; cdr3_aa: CASSPRQEVGGYGYTF
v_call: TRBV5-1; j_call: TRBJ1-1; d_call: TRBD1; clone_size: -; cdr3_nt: TGCGCCAGCAGCTGGAGACAGGGGATGAACACTGAAGCTTTCTTT; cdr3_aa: CASSWRQGMNTEAFF
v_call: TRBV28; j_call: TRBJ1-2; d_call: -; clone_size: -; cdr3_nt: TGTGCCAGCAGTTTATGGGACTTTAACTATGGCTACACCTTC; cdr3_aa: CASSLWDFNYGYTF
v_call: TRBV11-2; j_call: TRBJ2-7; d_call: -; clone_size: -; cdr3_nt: TGTGCCAGCAGCTTAGAACTAGTTTGGGTCGAGCAGTACTTC; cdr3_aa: CASSLELVWVEQYF
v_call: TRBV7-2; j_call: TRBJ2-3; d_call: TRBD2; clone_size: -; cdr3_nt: TGTGCCAGCAGCTTACCGACTAGCGGCACAGATACGCAGTATTTT; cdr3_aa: CASSLPTSGTDTQYF
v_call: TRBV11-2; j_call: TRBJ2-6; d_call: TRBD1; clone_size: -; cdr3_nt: TGTGCCAGCAGGCCCCCAGGGACAGCTCCTGGGGCCAACGTCCTGACTTTC; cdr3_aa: CASRPPGTAPGANVLTF
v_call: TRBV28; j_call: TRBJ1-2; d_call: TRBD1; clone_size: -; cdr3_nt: TGTGCCAGCACCCCACAGGGGGCGCTCGGCTACACCTTC; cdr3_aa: CASTPQGALGYTF
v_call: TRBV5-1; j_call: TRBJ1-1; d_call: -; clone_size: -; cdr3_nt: TGCGCCAGCAGCTTGTCCCAGCGGCCGAACACTGAAGCTTTCTTT; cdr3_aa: CASSLSQRPNTEAFF
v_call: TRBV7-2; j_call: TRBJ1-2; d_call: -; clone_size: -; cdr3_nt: TGTGCCAGCAGCTTAGCGCTACAGGGCCATGGCTACACCTTC; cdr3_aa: CASSLALQGHGYTF
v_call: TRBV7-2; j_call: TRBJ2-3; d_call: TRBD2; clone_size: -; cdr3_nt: TGTGCCAGCAGCTTAGGAGGAAGCGGGGGAGATACGCAGTATTTT; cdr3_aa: CASSLGGSGGDTQYF
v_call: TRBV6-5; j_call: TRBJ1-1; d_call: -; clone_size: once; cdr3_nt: TGTGCCAGCAGTCGGGGAGTTTGGACTGAAGCTTTCTTT; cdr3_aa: CASSRGVWTEAFF
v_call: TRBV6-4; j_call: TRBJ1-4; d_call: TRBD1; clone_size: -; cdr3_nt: TGTGCCAGCACCCGGGACAGCTTAGTTGCAACTAATGAAAAACTGTTTTTT; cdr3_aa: CASTRDSLVATNEKLFF
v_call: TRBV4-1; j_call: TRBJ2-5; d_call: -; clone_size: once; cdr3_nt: TGCGCCAGCAGCCAAGGAAACAGGGTTTTGGCGGAGACCCAGTACTTC; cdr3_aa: CASSQGNRVLAETQYF
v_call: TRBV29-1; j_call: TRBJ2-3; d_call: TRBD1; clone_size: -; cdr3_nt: TGCAGCGTTTGGGACTGGCAGGGGGCTTATTATAGCACAGATACGCAGTATTTT; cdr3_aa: CSVWDWQGAYYSTDTQYF
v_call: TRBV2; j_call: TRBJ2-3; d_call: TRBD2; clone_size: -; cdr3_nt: TGTGCCAGCAGTGTAACTAGCGGGGGCACAGATACGCAGTATTTT; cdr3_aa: CASSVTSGGTDTQYF
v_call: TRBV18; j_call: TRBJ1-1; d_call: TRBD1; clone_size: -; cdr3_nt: TGTGCCAGCTCATATACAGGGGGATCGAACACTGAAGCTTTCTTT; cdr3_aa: CASSYTGGSNTEAFF
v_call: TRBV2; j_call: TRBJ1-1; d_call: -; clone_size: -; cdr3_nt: TGTGCCAGCAGTGATGATGCTACGATGAACACTGAAGCTTTCTTT; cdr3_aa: CASSDDATMNTEAFF
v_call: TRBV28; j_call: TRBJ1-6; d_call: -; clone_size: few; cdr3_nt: TGTGCCAGCAGTCCACCCAGGGATTTGGCACCCCTCCACTTT; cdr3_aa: CASSPPRDLAPLHF
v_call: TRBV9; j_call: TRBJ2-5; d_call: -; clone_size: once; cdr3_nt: TGTGCCAGCAGCGTAGGTGGCAGTGGAGAGACCCAGTACTTC; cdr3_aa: CASSVGGSGETQYF
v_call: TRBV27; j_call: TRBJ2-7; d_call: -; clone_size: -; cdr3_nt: TGTGCCAGCGGGCCGACAAACACCTACGAGCAGTACTTC; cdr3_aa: CASGPTNTYEQYF
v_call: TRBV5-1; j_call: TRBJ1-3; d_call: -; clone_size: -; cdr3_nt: TGCGCCAGCAGCTTGGCGGGGATTGGAAACACCATATATTTT; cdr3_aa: CASSLAGIGNTIYF
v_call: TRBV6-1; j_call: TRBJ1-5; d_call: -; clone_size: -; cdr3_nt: TGTGCCAGCAAGGGGGGGGTCGGTCAGCCCCAGCATTTT; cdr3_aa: CASKGGVGQPQHF
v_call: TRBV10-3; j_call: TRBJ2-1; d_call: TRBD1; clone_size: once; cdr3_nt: TGTGCCACACGGACAGGGTACAATGAGCAGTTCTTC; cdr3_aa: CATRTGYNEQFF
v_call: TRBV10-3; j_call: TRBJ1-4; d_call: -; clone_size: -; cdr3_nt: TGTGCCATCAGTGAGTCGGCGGAAGAAAAACTGTTTTTT; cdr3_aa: CAISESAEEKLFF
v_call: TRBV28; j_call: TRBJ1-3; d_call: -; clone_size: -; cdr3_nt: TGTGCCAGCAGTTTACAGGGAAGAGGAAACACCATATATTTT; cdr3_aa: CASSLQGRGNTIYF
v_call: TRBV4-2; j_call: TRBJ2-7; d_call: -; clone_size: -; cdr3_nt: TGTGCCAGCAGCCCACCTTCCGGAGCGGGTACCTACGAGCAGTACTTC; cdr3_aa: CASSPPSGAGTYEQYF